A selection of T cell receptor beta chains follows, all from one sample in a study of blood T cell repertoires in COVID-19. This table comes from immunoSEQ multiplex PCR, and its TCRdb copy is limited to in-frame clones, with some not included. The sample includes hundreds of thousands of clones, roughly 87% of them seen just once. The specimen was PBMCs or T cells enriched from blood (not recorded which). These receptors were collected from a woman aged 30 to 39 who had recovered from COVID-19. CDR3s include the opening cysteine and the closing phenylalanine or tryptophan. D genes are given only for firm matches. Clone size is shown for a subset of rows, as once, few, many or a class of expanded clone.

>TRBV30|.|.|TRBJ1-5
TGTGCCTGGAGTACAGGGTTAATGGGCAATCAGCCCCAGCATTTT
CAWSTGLMGNQPQHF
>TRBV3-1/TRBV3-2|.|.|TRBJ2-7
TGTGCCAGCAGCCAAGTCCGGGGGGCCTACTACGAGCAGTACTTC
CASSQVRGAYYEQYF
>TRBV28|.|.|TRBJ1-2
TGTGCCAGCAGTCCATCTGACAGGATTGGCTACACCTTC
CASSPSDRIGYTF
>TRBV30|.|.|TRBJ1-3
TGTGCCTGGAGCCCTTACGGAGGGGTCCTCGGAAACACCATATATTTT
CAWSPYGGVLGNTIYF
>TRBV6-5|TRBD1|.|TRBJ1-5
TGTGCCAGCAGTTCGACAGGGGGCTCCAATCAGCCCCAGCATTTT
CASSSTGGSNQPQHF
>TRBV6-5|TRBD1|.|TRBJ1-4
TGTGCCAGCAGTCCGCTGGGACAGGGGAATGAAAAACTGTTTTTT
CASSPLGQGNEKLFF
>TRBV9|.|.|TRBJ2-1
TGTGCCAGCAGCGTAGCAACTTACATAGCGGATGAGCAGTTCTTC
CASSVATYIADEQFF
>TRBV7-2|.|.|TRBJ2-3
TGTGCCAGCAGCTTAGTCAGTAGCGTTAGGTCAGATACGCAGTATTTT
CASSLVSSVRSDTQYF
>TRBV5-1|.|.|TRBJ2-2
TGCGCCAGCAGTCTGTCCAGTACCACCGGGGAGCTGTTTTTT
CASSLSSTTGELFF
>TRBV19|TRBD1|few|TRBJ1-4
TGTGCCAGCTCCGGGACAGGGGCACCTAATGAAAAACTGTTTTTT
CASSGTGAPNEKLFF
>TRBV4-1|.|once|TRBJ2-6
TGCGCCAGCAGCGCACAGGGATCTGGGGCCAACGTCCTGACTTTC
CASSAQGSGANVLTF
>TRBV28|.|.|TRBJ1-6
TGTGCCAGCAGTTCCGAGACAGCTAATTCACCCCTCCACTTT
CASSSETANSPLHF
>TRBV9|TRBD1|once|TRBJ2-3
TGTGCCAGCAGCGTAGGTCCGGGACAGGGGATTACAGATACGCAGTATTTT
CASSVGPGQGITDTQYF
>TRBV5-1|.|.|TRBJ1-2
TGCGCCAGCAGCTTGGATATCGGGGGTAGAGCTAACTATGGCTACACCTTC
CASSLDIGGRANYGYTF
>TRBV7-9|.|.|TRBJ1-1
TGTGCCAGCAGCTTAGCCGGGACACCTAAAGCTTTCTTT
CASSLAGTPKAFF
>TRBV3-1/TRBV3-2|TRBD1|.|TRBJ2-7
TGTGCCAGCAGCCAAGACCGGGACAGAACCTACGAGCAGTACTTC
CASSQDRDRTYEQYF
>TRBV5-8|.|.|TRBJ1-4
TGTGCCAGCAGCTTGGGTGGAGAATCCACTAATGAAAAACTGTTTTTT
CASSLGGESTNEKLFF
>TRBV9|TRBD2|.|TRBJ2-3
TGTGCCAGCAGCGTAGCTCCTAGCGGGGGCAGGACGCAGTATTTT
CASSVAPSGGRTQYF
>TRBV7-9|.|.|TRBJ2-6
TGTGCCAGCAGCTTCTTCCGAGGCCAATCTGGGGCCAACGTCCTGACTTTC
CASSFFRGQSGANVLTF
>TRBV19|.|.|TRBJ1-3
TGTGCCAGTAGTAAATACAGGTCTTCTGGAAACACCATATATTTT
CASSKYRSSGNTIYF
>TRBV6-2/TRBV6-3|.|.|TRBJ2-7
TGTGCCAGCAGCCTAAATTCCCAGACAGCCTACGAGCAGTACTTC
CASSLNSQTAYEQYF
>TRBV9|.|.|TRBJ1-1
TGTGCCAGCAGCGTAGACAGCTCGAACACTGAAGCTTTCTTT
CASSVDSSNTEAFF
>TRBV19|TRBD1|.|TRBJ2-7
TGTGCCAGTAGTAAAGGCCCCGGGACAGGGGGCCCCTACGAGCAGTACTTC
CASSKGPGTGGPYEQYF
>TRBV5-1|TRBD1|.|TRBJ2-7
TGCGCCAGCAGCTTGGCCGGCCAGGGGGAAAGGGAGCAGTACTTC
CASSLAGQGEREQYF
>TRBV7-6|.|.|TRBJ2-1
TGTGCCAGCAGGAGACTGGTAACATCCTACAATGAGCAGTTCTTC
CASRRLVTSYNEQFF
>TRBV10-3|.|.|TRBJ1-2
TGTGCCATCAGTGAGTCTTCCGACGGCTCGGAGGGCTACACCTTC
CAISESSDGSEGYTF
>TRBV15|.|.|TRBJ2-7
TGTGCCACCAGCAGAGACGCCGGTCGCAGGTCCTCCTACGAGCAGTACTTC
CATSRDAGRRSSYEQYF
>TRBV11-3|TRBD1|.|TRBJ2-7
TGTGCCAGCAGCTCCCGCACGGAACAGGGGCTCTACGAGCAGTACTTC
CASSSRTEQGLYEQYF
>TRBV6-5|.|few|TRBJ1-2
TGTGCCAGCAGCCGTTCGTTGGGGGGAAACTATGGCTACACCTTC
CASSRSLGGNYGYTF
>TRBV4-1|.|.|TRBJ1-5
TGCGCCAGCAGCCAGGCGGCTTCTCAGCCCCAGCATTTT
CASSQAASQPQHF
>TRBV2|TRBD1|.|TRBJ1-1
TGTGCCAGCAAAGGACAGGCGAACACTGAAGCTTTCTTT
CASKGQANTEAFF
>TRBV7-8|TRBD2|few|TRBJ2-5
TGTGCCAGCAGCAAAGACTTACGCGGGGGACAAGAGACCCAGTACTTC
CASSKDLRGGQETQYF
>TRBV5-1|.|.|TRBJ2-5
TGCGCCAGCAGCTCCGTGGCCGGTTCCAACCGAACTCGTGCAGGGTTGGTTTCAGAGACCCAGTACTTC
CASSSVAGSNRTRAGLVSETQYF
>TRBV6-6|TRBD1|.|TRBJ1-2
TGTGCCAGCAGTTACGGAACCAGGGGGCGCAGCTATGGCTACACCTTC
CASSYGTRGRSYGYTF
>TRBV10-2|TRBD1|.|TRBJ1-4
TGCGCCAGCAGAAACCCTGGGACAGGCAATAATGAAAAACTGTTTTTT
CASRNPGTGNNEKLFF
>TRBV30|.|once|TRBJ1-2
TGTGCCTGGAGTGTTGTGTCATCTAACTATGGCTACACCTTC
CAWSVVSSNYGYTF
>TRBV29-1|.|once|TRBJ1-2
TGCAGCGTGATAAAGGACAAGGGCTACACCTTC
CSVIKDKGYTF
>TRBV7-2|.|.|TRBJ1-1
TGTGCCAGCAGCTTAGAATGGGCAACCATGAACACTGAAGCTTTCTTT
CASSLEWATMNTEAFF
>TRBV5-1|TRBD1|.|TRBJ1-2
TGCGCCAGCAGCAGGGGACAGGCAAGCTATGGCTACACCTTC
CASSRGQASYGYTF
>TRBV15|.|.|TRBJ1-6
TGTGCCACCAGCCAGCGGGCAGTTAATTCACCCCTCCACTTT
CATSQRAVNSPLHF
>TRBV7-6|TRBD1|once|TRBJ2-7
TGTGCCAGCAGCCTGGACAGGGGGGACTACGAGCAGTACTTC
CASSLDRGDYEQYF
>TRBV19|.|.|TRBJ1-1
TGTGCCAGTAGTATTTCACAGTGGATGAACACTGAAGCTTTCTTT
CASSISQWMNTEAFF